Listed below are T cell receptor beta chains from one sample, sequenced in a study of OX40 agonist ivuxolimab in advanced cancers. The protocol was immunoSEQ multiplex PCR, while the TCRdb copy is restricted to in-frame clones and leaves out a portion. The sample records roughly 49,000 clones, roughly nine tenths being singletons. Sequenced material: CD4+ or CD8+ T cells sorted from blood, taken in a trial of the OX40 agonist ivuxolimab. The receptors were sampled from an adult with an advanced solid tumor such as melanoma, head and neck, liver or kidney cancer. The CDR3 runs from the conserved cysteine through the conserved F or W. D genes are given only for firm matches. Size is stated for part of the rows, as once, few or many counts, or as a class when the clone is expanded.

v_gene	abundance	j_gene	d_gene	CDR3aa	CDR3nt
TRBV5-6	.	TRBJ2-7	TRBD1	CASSWTGREQYF	TGTGCCAGCAGCTGGACAGGGAGAGAGCAGTACTTC
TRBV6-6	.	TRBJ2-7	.	CASNPGTTFYEQYF	TGTGCCAGCAACCCAGGTACAACTTTCTACGAGCAGTACTTC
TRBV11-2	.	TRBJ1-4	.	CASPPVGGLNEKLFF	TGTGCCAGCCCTCCTGTTGGGGGGTTGAATGAAAAACTGTTTTTT
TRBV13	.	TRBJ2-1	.	CASSLVLARNEQFF	TGTGCCAGCAGCTTAGTTCTAGCGAGGAATGAGCAGTTCTTC
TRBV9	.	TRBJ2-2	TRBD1	CASGNPTGGLPGELFF	TGTGCCAGCGGGAACCCGACAGGGGGCTTGCCCGGGGAGCTGTTTTTT
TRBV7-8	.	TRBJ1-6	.	CASSGPDTMGSPLHF	TGTGCCAGCAGCGGGCCGGATACAATGGGTTCACCCCTCCACTTT
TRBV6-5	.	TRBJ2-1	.	CASSPQPYNEQFF	TGTGCCAGCAGTCCACAACCCTACAATGAGCAGTTCTTC
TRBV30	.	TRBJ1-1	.	CAWSRVNTEAFF	TGTGCCTGGAGTCGGGTTAACACTGAAGCTTTCTTT
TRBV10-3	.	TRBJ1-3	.	CAISESRGAGNTIYF	TGTGCCATCAGTGAGTCACGGGGGGCAGGAAACACCATATATTTT
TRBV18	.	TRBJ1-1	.	CASSPTENTEAFF	TGTGCCAGCTCACCGACAGAGAACACTGAAGCTTTCTTT
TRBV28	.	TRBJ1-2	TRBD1	CASSRRDSLYGYTF	TGTGCCAGCAGCCGCCGGGACAGTCTCTATGGCTACACCTTC
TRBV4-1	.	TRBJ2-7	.	CASSRRGNYEQYF	TGCGCCAGCAGCCGCCGGGGAAACTACGAGCAGTACTTC
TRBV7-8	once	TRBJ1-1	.	CASSLGGGVGTEAFF	TGTGCCAGCAGCTTAGGTGGGGGGGTAGGGACTGAAGCTTTCTTT
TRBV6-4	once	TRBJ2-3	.	CASRATDTQYF	TGTGCCAGCAGGGCCACAGATACGCAGTATTTT
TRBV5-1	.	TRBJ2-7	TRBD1	CASSLAGDSAYEQYF	TGCGCCAGCAGCTTGGCCGGGGACAGTGCCTACGAGCAGTACTTC
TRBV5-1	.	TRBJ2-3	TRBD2	CASSLGAGGPDTQYF	TGCGCCAGCAGCTTGGGAGCGGGAGGGCCTGATACGCAGTATTTT
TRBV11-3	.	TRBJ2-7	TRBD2	CASSLGRLAGGPYEQYF	TGTGCCAGCAGCTTAGGACGACTAGCGGGAGGGCCTTACGAGCAGTACTTC
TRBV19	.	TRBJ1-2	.	CASSMGTKGGYGYTF	TGTGCCAGTAGTATGGGGACCAAAGGGGGCTATGGCTACACCTTC
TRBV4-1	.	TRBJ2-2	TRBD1	CASSQRTPRQGSTGELFF	TGCGCCAGCAGCCAACGCACACCCAGACAGGGAAGCACCGGGGAGCTGTTTTTT
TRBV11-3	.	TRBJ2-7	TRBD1	CASSLETGQGSYEQYF	TGTGCCAGCAGCTTAGAAACGGGACAGGGCAGCTACGAGCAGTACTTC
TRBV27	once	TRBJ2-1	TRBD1	CASSTDRVVSYNEQFF	TGTGCCAGCAGTACGGACAGGGTGGTGTCCTACAATGAGCAGTTCTTC
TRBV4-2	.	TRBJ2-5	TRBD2	CASSQEGFGLAGFEQYF	TGTGCCAGCAGCCAAGAGGGGTTCGGGCTAGCGGGATTTGAGCAGTACTTC
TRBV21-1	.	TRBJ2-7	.	CASNLGRRQSSYEQYF	TGTGCCAGCAATTTAGGGAGACGCCAGAGCTCCTACGAGCAGTACTTC
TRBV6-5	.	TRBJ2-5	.	CASSFRGRRETQYF	TGTGCCAGCAGTTTTAGGGGCCGGCGAGAGACCCAGTACTTC
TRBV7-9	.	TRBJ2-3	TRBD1	CASSRGTVGDTQYF	TGTGCCAGCAGCAGAGGGACAGTAGGGGATACGCAGTATTTT
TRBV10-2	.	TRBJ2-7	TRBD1	CASSDWTGGYEQYF	TGCGCCAGCAGTGACTGGACAGGGGGCTACGAGCAGTACTTC
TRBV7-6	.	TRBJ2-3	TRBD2	CASSLGFLAGVLGDTQYF	TGTGCCAGCAGCTTAGGGTTTTTGGCGGGGGTGCTGGGAGATACGCAGTATTTT
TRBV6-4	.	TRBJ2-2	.	CASSEGAMAGELFF	TGTGCCAGCAGTGAAGGGGCAATGGCCGGGGAGCTGTTTTTT
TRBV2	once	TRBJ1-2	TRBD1	CASRPTGVLNYGYTF	TGTGCCAGCAGACCTACAGGGGTACTTAACTATGGCTACACCTTC
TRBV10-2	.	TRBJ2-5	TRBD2	CASRASGRQETQYF	TGCGCCAGCAGGGCTAGCGGGAGACAAGAGACCCAGTACTTC
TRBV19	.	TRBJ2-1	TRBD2	CASSIGGSIAGAYNEQFF	TGTGCCAGTAGTATCGGAGGGAGTATAGCGGGGGCCTACAATGAGCAGTTCTTC
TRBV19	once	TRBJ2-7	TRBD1	CASRETGGSYEQYF	TGTGCCAGTAGAGAGACAGGGGGCTCCTACGAGCAGTACTTC
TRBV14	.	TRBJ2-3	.	CASSQVGYTQYF	TGTGCCAGCAGCCAAGTGGGCTATACGCAGTATTTT
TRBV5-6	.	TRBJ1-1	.	CASSRGRGRRLSTEAFF	TGTGCCAGCAGCCGTGGTCGGGGCCGAAGACTGAGCACTGAAGCTTTCTTT
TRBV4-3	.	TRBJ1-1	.	CASSRSTGRSAFF	TGCGCCAGCAGCCGATCAACAGGGAGGAGCGCTTTCTTT
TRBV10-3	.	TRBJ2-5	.	CAISETRDTSGETQYF	TGTGCCATCAGTGAGACGCGGGACACCTCGGGTGAGACCCAGTACTTC
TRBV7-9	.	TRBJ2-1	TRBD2	CASSPGEAGVNEQFF	TGTGCCAGCAGCCCAGGGGAAGCGGGAGTCAATGAGCAGTTCTTC
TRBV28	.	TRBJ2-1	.	CASVRYNEQFF	TGTGCCAGCGTACGATACAATGAGCAGTTCTTC
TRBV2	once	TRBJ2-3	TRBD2	CASRPSGGLTDTQYF	TGTGCCAGTAGGCCCAGCGGGGGACTCACAGATACGCAGTATTTT
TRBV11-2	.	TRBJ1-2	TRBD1	CASSSSLGQWRWDGYTF	TGTGCCAGCAGCTCGTCGCTGGGACAGTGGCGGTGGGATGGCTACACCTTC
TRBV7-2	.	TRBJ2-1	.	CASSLSGHEQFF	TGTGCCAGCAGCTTATCGGGGCATGAGCAGTTCTTC
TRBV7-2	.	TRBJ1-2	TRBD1	CASSLFTGDYGYTF	TGTGCCAGCAGCCTATTCACAGGGGACTATGGCTACACCTTC
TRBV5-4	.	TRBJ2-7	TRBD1	CASSFSGTGAREQYF	TGTGCCAGCAGCTTCTCCGGGACAGGGGCTAGGGAGCAGTACTTC
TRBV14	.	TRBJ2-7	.	CASSQTDSPYEQYF	TGTGCCAGCAGCCAGACAGATTCTCCCTACGAGCAGTACTTC
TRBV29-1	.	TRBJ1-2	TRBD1	CSVGQGGDYTF	TGCAGCGTTGGACAGGGTGGGGACTACACCTTC
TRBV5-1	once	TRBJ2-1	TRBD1	CASSPDRGVDEQFF	TGCGCCAGCAGCCCGGACAGGGGGGTTGATGAGCAGTTCTTC